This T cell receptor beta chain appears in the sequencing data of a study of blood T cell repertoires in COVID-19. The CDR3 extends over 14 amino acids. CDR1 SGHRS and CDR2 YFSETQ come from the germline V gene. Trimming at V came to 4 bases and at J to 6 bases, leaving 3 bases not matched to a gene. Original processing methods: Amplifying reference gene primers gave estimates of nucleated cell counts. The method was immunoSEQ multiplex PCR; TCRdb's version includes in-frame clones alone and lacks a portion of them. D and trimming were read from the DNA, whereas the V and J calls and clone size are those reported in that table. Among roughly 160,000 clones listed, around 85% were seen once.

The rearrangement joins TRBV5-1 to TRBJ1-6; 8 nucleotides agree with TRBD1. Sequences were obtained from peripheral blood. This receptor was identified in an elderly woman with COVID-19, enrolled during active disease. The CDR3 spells CASSPGQVNSPLHF. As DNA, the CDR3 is TGCGCCAGCAGCCCGGGACAGGTTAATTCACCCCTCCACTTT. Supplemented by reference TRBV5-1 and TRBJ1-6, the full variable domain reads KAGVTQTPRYLIKTRGQQVTLSCSPISGHRSVSWYQQTPGQGLQFLFEYFSETQRNKGNFPGRFSGRQFSNSRSEMNVSTLELGDSALYLCASSPGQVNSPLHFGNGTRLTVT.